The 20 T cell receptor beta chains presented below share a single source sample, sequenced in a study of cytomegalovirus exposure and HLA in healthy donors (dated 2017 in TCRdb). The library was generated by the immunoSEQ multiplex PCR assay. For the multiplex PCR, a mixture combining 60 forward primers for TCR Vbeta segments and 13 reverse primers for TCR Jbeta segments was used. Here the immuneACCESS table is served through TCRdb, limited to in-frame sequences with V and J called. Missing clones are a known gap in these copies; in checked studies unresolved V genes cover under half, and the rest lacks a known reason. This sample comprises about 130,000 clones, 80% of them detected only once. The ten largest clones represent 1% of the sample. The sequenced sample was PBMCs. These TCRs come from a middle-aged man in good health and CMV-seronegative.

The rearrangement links TRBV7-9 to TRBJ2-1, with 7 bases matching TRBD2. Germline lookup yields CDR1 SEHNR and CDR2 FQNEAQ (reference sequence). J was trimmed by 10 bases and V by 3 bases; bases with no gene match: 12. The CDR3 is 15 amino acids. This CDR3 reads CASSFSLADPGEQFF. The CDR3 DNA reads as TGTGCCAGCAGCTTTAGTCTAGCGGACCCGGGGGAGCAGTTCTTC.

The count of this clone is one. The chain recombines TRBV5-8 with TRBJ2-6; TRBD2 is a possible D gene (6 bases). This CDR3 comprises 14 residues. CDR1 and CDR2 (germline): SGHTS, YDEGEE. The V end was cut by 7 bases, the J end by 0 bases, with 8 bases between. The CDR3 DNA follows: TGTGCCAGCGCGGGGAACTCTGGGGCCAACGTCCTGACTTTC. It encodes CASAGNSGANVLTF.

The V gene is TRBV5-1, the J gene TRBJ1-1, with D hard to call. Germline CDR1 reads SGHRS; CDR2 reads YFSETQ. This CDR3 has 13 residues. Deletions cut 7 bases from V and 2 bases from J, with 12 bases between. The CDR3: CASRWTGNTEAFF. The DNA of the CDR3 is TGCGCCAGCCGTTGGACGGGAAACACTGAAGCTTTCTTT.

The rearrangement joins TRBV2 to TRBJ2-7; D is undetermined. V lost 10 bases and J lost 6, with 19 bases in between. Germline-derived CDR1 and CDR2 are SNHLY and FYNNEI. The CDR3 extends over 13 amino acids. The CDR3 DNA reads TGTGCCACCGGAACGGCAGGATCCGGCGAGCAGTACTTC. Its translation is CATGTAGSGEQYF.

The V call is TRBV12-5, the J call TRBJ1-1, with D possibly matching TRBD1 (5 bases). The CDR3 contains 14 residues. The germline V gene has CDR1 LGHNT and CDR2 FRNRAP. The ends were cut back, 2 bases at V and 7 bases at J, with 14 bases in the middle. The CDR3 here is CASGLYDRGSEAFF. The DNA for the CDR3 is TGTGCTAGTGGTTTGTACGACAGAGGAAGTGAAGCTTTCTTT.

The V call is TRBV2, the J call TRBJ2-1, with unresolved D. This CDR3 has 14 residues. CDR1 and CDR2 from the germline V gene are SNHLY and FYNNEI. Between the trimmed V and J ends, which lost 1 base and 6 bases, there was a span of 10 bases. The DNA for the CDR3 is TGTGCCAGCAGTGAAGAGCAGGTCAGCAATGAGCAGTTCTTC. Its translation is CASSEEQVSNEQFF. The whole variable domain, filled in from reference TRBV2 and TRBJ2-1, reads EPEVTQTPSHQVTQMGQEVILRCVPISNHLYFYWYRQILGQKVEFLVSFYNNEISEKSEIFDDQFSVERPDGSNFTLKIRSTKLEDSAMYFCASSEEQVSNEQFFGPGTRLTVL.

The V and J genes are TRBV6-1 and TRBJ2-3; unclear D gene. Trimming took 2 bases from V and 3 from J, leaving 12 bases between them. CDR1 and CDR2 from the germline V gene are MNHNS and SASEGT. This CDR3 region has 15 residues. CDR3: CASSESPVVTDTQYF. In DNA, the CDR3 is TGTGCCAGCAGTGAATCCCCGGTAGTGACAGATACGCAGTATTTT.

This clone came up a few times. This chain links TRBV14 with TRBJ2-5; 7 nucleotides match TRBD2. V lost 6 bases and J lost 0; bases outside the gene matches: 4. The CDR3 sequence is 14 residues long. Germline assignment: CDR1 SGHDN and CDR2 FVKESK. As DNA, the CDR3 is TGTGCCAGCAGTCGCGGGGGAAACCAAGAGACCCAGTACTTC. As protein: CASSRGGNQETQYF.

V is TRBV28 and J is TRBJ2-5, with TRBD2 as a possible D gene (6 bases). Germline V gives CDR1 MDHEN, CDR2 SYDVKM. This CDR3 contains 14 residues. Trimming cost V 5 bases and J 2 bases, with 12 bases left between them. CDR3 in DNA: TGTGCCAGCAGTACCCGGGACTTACAAGAGACCCAGTACTTC. It codes for CASSTRDLQETQYF.

This clone was observed a handful of times. The chain couples TRBV2 to TRBJ1-5; D remains ambiguous. CDR1 SNHLY and CDR2 FYNNEI come from the germline V gene. This CDR3 spans 14 amino acids. Trimming removed 6 bases from V and 0 bases from J, with 9 bases in between. CDR3 region: CASRADYSNQPQHF. DNA of the CDR3: TGTGCCAGCAGGGCGGACTATAGCAATCAGCCCCAGCATTTT. Full variable domain (missing parts from reference TRBV2 and TRBJ1-5): EPEVTQTPSHQVTQMGQEVILRCVPISNHLYFYWYRQILGQKVEFLVSFYNNEISEKSEIFDDQFSVERPDGSNFTLKIRSTKLEDSAMYFCASRADYSNQPQHFGDGTRLSIL.

The rearrangement links TRBV6-5 to TRBJ2-1; maybe TRBD1 (5 bases). The ends were cut back, 10 bases at V and 0 bases at J, with 10 bases in the middle. The CDR3 runs 13 residues. The V gene's germline CDR1 is MNHEY and CDR2 SVGAGI. CDR3 loop: CATWTRSYNEQFF. For the CDR3, the DNA is TGTGCCACCTGGACACGCTCCTACAATGAGCAGTTCTTC.

V gene TRBV19 combines with J gene TRBJ2-2; D is possibly TRBD2 (7 bases). V was cut by 2 bases and J by 6 bases, with 16 bases left in between. The CDR3 spans 16 residues. CDR1 is LNHDA, CDR2 SQIVND, per germline (reference sequence). CDR3 protein: CASSILLQGGAGELFF. The CDR3 DNA follows: TGTGCCAGTAGTATACTCCTCCAAGGGGGGGCCGGGGAGCTGTTTTTT.

The rearrangement joins TRBV18 to TRBJ1-4; no clear D gene. V shed 0 bases and J shed 0 bases, with 5 bases lying between them. CDR1 is KGHSH, CDR2 LQKENI, per germline. This CDR3 is 15 amino acids long. CDR3 in DNA: TGTGCCAGCTCACCACCGTCGGCAACTAATGAAAAACTGTTTTTT. This gives the protein CASSPPSATNEKLFF.

CDR3 in DNA: TGTGCCAGCAGCCTCACTACAGGGCCTGGCTACACCTTC. This sequence encodes CASSLTTGPGYTF. The V and J genes are TRBV7-2 and TRBJ1-2; weak D call: TRBD1 (6 bases). V lost 5 bases to trimming and J lost 7 bases, with 14 bases between them. This CDR3 region has 13 residues. Per the germline V gene, CDR1 is SGHTA and CDR2 is FQGNSA.

The rearrangement uses TRBV5-6 and TRBJ2-1; possible D gene TRBD2, 5 bases. Per the germline V gene, CDR1 is SGHDT and CDR2 is YYEEEE. This CDR3 is 13 amino acids long. Trimming stripped 0 bases from V and 9 bases from J, with 10 bases between. Here the CDR3 reads CASSLGLAGEQFF. CDR3 nucleotide sequence: TGTGCCAGCAGCTTGGGTCTAGCTGGTGAGCAGTTCTTC.

The chain is built from TRBV20-1 and TRBJ1-4; no clear D. Trimming cost V 5 bases and J 8 bases, with 9 bases left between them. This CDR3 region has 11 residues. Germline loops: CDR1 DFQATT, CDR2 SNEGSKA (reference sequence). The CDR3 region has the DNA TGCAGTGCTCCCCGAGGCGAAAAACTGTTTTTT. Translated: CSAPRGEKLFF.

This chain joins TRBV30 and TRBJ2-7; D is ambiguous. V lost 1 base, J lost 0 bases, and 10 bases lay in between. The CDR3 extends over 14 amino acids. Germline V CDR1 and CDR2: GTSNPN, SVGIG (reference sequence). The CDR3 DNA reads TGTGCCTGGAGTGATGGTCCTAGCTCCTACGAGCAGTACTTC. The encoded protein is CAWSDGPSSYEQYF.

This clone was seen more than once but under ten times. The V call is TRBV4-2, the J call TRBJ1-3, with D tentatively TRBD1 (6 bases). Germline V CDR1 and CDR2: LGHNA, YNFKEQ. The CDR3 runs to 16 residues. V lost 7 bases to trimming and J lost 2 bases, with 18 bases between them. CDR3 in amino acids: CASKLIADSPGNTIYF. The CDR3 DNA follows: TGTGCCAGCAAATTGATCGCGGACAGCCCTGGAAACACCATATATTTT.

The rearrangement links TRBV30 to TRBJ2-7; 8 nucleotides line up with TRBD2. The germline gives CDR1 GTSNPN, CDR2 SVGIG (reference sequence). V dropped 0 bases and J dropped 7; count of bases not matched to a gene: 8. The CDR3 covers 14 residues. The CDR3 DNA reads as TGTGCCTGGAGTGTGCAAGCGGGAGTGGGGGAGCAGTACTTC. It is translated as CAWSVQAGVGEQYF.

This clone has just one count. The V and J genes are TRBV5-1 and TRBJ1-6; 8 nucleotides match TRBD1. This CDR3 comprises 15 residues. Germline trimming cut 4 bases from V and 5 bases from J; bases unmatched to any gene: 5. From germline, CDR1 is SGHRS and CDR2 YFSETQ. The CDR3, as DNA: TGCGCCAGCAGCAAGCGGACAGGGCATAATTCACCCCTCCACTTT. It codes for CASSKRTGHNSPLHF. The full variable domain, its missing parts supplied by reference TRBV5-1 and TRBJ1-6, is KAGVTQTPRYLIKTRGQQVTLSCSPISGHRSVSWYQQTPGQGLQFLFEYFSETQRNKGNFPGRFSGRQFSNSRSEMNVSTLELGDSALYLCASSKRTGHNSPLHFGNGTRLTVT.